One TCR beta chain is described in this entry. This clone was seen a single time. No antigen is known for it. No quality values exist for individual bases; no much larger clone is one base distant. CDR1 and CDR2 were assigned from the germline V gene as SGHRS and YFSETQ. The junction shows trimming of 4 bases on V and 5 bases on J, plus 12 bases between the germline ends. Counted from cysteine to phenylalanine, this CDR3 has 13 amino acids. Here the CDR3 DNA is all that survives: 39 bases in frame from base 1. In Seattle, one collaborating source enrolled patients while the infection was active and tracked those patients longitudinally over the course of disease. The collaborating institutions used their own protocols to collect whole blood in K2EDTA tubes. For TCRbeta analysis, collaborator samples were shipped as frozen whole blood, as isolated PBMCs, or as DNA extracted from either sample type. The data derive from a study of blood T cell repertoires in COVID-19 (dated by TCRdb to 2018 to 2020). With regard to the full study: Samples covering the acute and convalescent phases of COVID-19 were provided by collaborators in the United States, Italy and Spain. Where HLA class I and class II types were available, the types were taken from metadata supplied by the sample provider, not from assay-based typing. Sample metadata almost always included a de-identified subject ID, COVID-19 status, age in years and sex. Samples were obtained from the ongoing ImmuneRACE study (first 160 participants) and from some 1,300 subjects provided by 6 global collaborators. Subjects who had been exposed to COVID-19, were actively infected with it, or had recovered from it provided the deeply sampled blood TCRbeta repertoires that made up the dataset. A freely available public database, intended as a resource for researchers studying the immune response to SARS-CoV-2, is where the repertoires were released. The prospective study material was composed of cDNA or gDNA derived from T cells, B-cell-depleted T cells, or PBMCs. Study-wide findings and limitations: The amount of clinical and demographic metadata varied by source and participant and was provided uncurated.

TCRbeta CDR3 regions were amplified from genomic DNA using the immunoSEQ Assay, a bias-controlled multiplex PCR. Per the authors' processing: Within the assay, amplification of reference gene primers was used to estimate how many nucleated cells each sample contained. Sequence reads were collapsed and filtered to measure the absolute abundance of every unique TCRbeta CDR3 rearrangement. For each sample, productive Simpson clonality was calculated by taking the square root of Simpson's diversity index across productive rearrangements. As stored in TCRdb, this immuneACCESS dataset retains in-frame rearrangements with V and J assigned. A fraction of the clones does not appear; measured against another copy, unresolved V genes explain less than half of the discrepancy, and the remainder lacks a known reason. That table furnishes V, J and clone size, whereas the DNA furnished D and trimming. This sample holds hundreds of thousands of clones; roughly 80% were observed only once. Roughly 7.4% of the sample is held by the ten biggest clonotypes.

This receptor was taken from a woman of 80 years or more with COVID-19, enrolled during active disease. Material: peripheral blood. The chain is assembled from TRBV5-1 and TRBJ1-1, with no reliable assignment of the D segment. CDR3 protein: CASSVIQNTEAFF. The DNA reads TGCGCCAGCAGCGTAATTCAGAATACTGAAGCTTTCTTT.